The TCR beta chain described here comes from a study of T cells in Graves' hyperthyroidism and ophthalmopathy. TCR beta CDR3 region amplification was performed from RNA transcripts. HTBI primers were employed in a first-round RT-PCR of the TCR CDR3. TCRdb reprocessed the multiplex PCR reads via MiXCR and lists one record per CDR3 protein. The sample has hundreds of thousands of distinct CDR3 sequences; about 15% are singletons. Of note for this clonotype: Its target is not known.

Hyperthyroidism in the patients, aged 18 to 65, was newly diagnosed and under 2 months in duration. Study results and caveats: The majority of expanded thyroid clonotypes above 0.001 also appeared in blood.

The CDR3 length is 12 residues. The germline V gene encodes CDR1 SQVTM and CDR2 ANQGSEA. The V gene lost 7 bases and the J gene lost 2 bases, with 11 bases spanning the gap. The TCR originated in a woman aged 25 to 39 with Graves' hyperthyroidism that later progressed to Graves' ophthalmopathy. This chain uses TRBV29-1 with TRBJ2-5; possibly TRBD2 for D (7 bases). The specimen was blood. Here the CDR3 DNA reads TGCAGCGAAGGGGGGGTGCAAGAGACCCAGTACTTC. Translating it yields CSEGGVQETQYF.